This T cell receptor (beta chain) was documented in a study of CD8 T cells in Susac syndrome. Study-wide background: Susac syndrome patients were untreated, on corticosteroids with some adding intravenous immunoglobulin, or on intravenous immunoglobulin only.

Germline V gene lookup returns CDR1 MDHEN and CDR2 SYDVKM. The CDR3 is 15 amino acids. V lost 6 bases, J lost 6 bases, and 7 bases stayed unmatched. cDNA came from about 0.46 to 1 ug RNA primed by random hexamers. Amplification of TCR beta CDR3 used immunoSEQ multiplex PCR across 54 Vbeta and 13 Jbeta. TCRdb fed the immunoSEQ multiplex PCR reads into MiXCR, producing one record per CDR3 protein. In the table there are 170,000 or so distinct CDR3 sequences, roughly 94% of which are singletons. As judged by recently defined diagnostic criteria, patients with Susac syndrome had definite or probable disease. The study's findings and limits: When the CD4+ T cell repertoires of patients with Susac syndrome were examined, they did not show any clonal expansion.

This clonotype has a single count. No antigen is known for it. The chain employs TRBV28 and TRBJ1-4, with TRBD1 matching over 10 bases. This TCR derives from a human donor with Susac syndrome. Input material: CD4+ T cells from PBMCs. DNA of the CDR3: TGTGCCAGCAGGGAGACAGGGGGCCATGATGAAAAACTGTTTTTT. It codes for CASRETGGHDEKLFF.